This T cell receptor (beta chain) was obtained from a study of blood T cells in healthy people across ages. Findings of the study overall: More naive CD4+ cells and higher diversity were found in long-lived than in aged donors. A roughly linear fall in TCR beta diversity per million T cells was seen with increasing age.

Individuals who donated were healthy Caucasians from Russia aged roughly 6 to 95. Samples each yielded at least 6 micrograms of total RNA. Alongside a J-beta primer mix, a sample-barcoded 5' primer served in a second PCR lasting about 7 to 12 cycles. TCRdb called the 5' RACE reads again in MiXCR, with one record for every CDR3 protein. The top ten clones hold over 3.5% of a sample with some 1,500,000 distinct CDR3 sequences, 40% to 45% of them seen once. V was pared by 6 bases and J by 1 base, with 15 bases between. CDR3 length: 15 amino acids. Comments on this clonotype: What it binds is unknown.

Sequenced input: blood. The gene calls are TRBV12-3 or TRBV12-4 and TRBJ1-1, with a possible D match to TRBD1 (5 bases). The TCR sequence derives from a woman aged 18-30 years in good health. The CDR3 is CASSPGPGGNTEAFF. In nucleotides, the CDR3 is TGTGCCAGCAGCCCGGGGCCGGGGGGGAACACTGAAGCTTTCTTT.